The 3 T cell receptor beta chains below come from one sample, sequenced in a study of T cells after yellow fever vaccination. Using its own MiXCR run on the 5' RACE reads, TCRdb lists one record per CDR3 protein. The sample lists some 200,000 distinct CDR3 sequences; approximately 3% were seen once. Sequenced here: CD4+ T cells sorted from PBMCs, sampled 10 days after the yellow fever booster vaccination. The source of these receptors is a young man who received the YFV17D yellow fever vaccine.

The table lists this clonotype with a few counts. The rearrangement joins TRBV27 to TRBJ1-4; D possibly corresponds to TRBD1 (6 bases). CDR3 size: 14 residues. The V gene lost 2 bases and the J gene lost 6 bases, with 10 bases spanning the gap. Germline CDR1 is MNHEY and CDR2 is SMNVEV (reference sequence). The CDR3 sequence is CASSLKGVDEKLFF. The CDR3 nucleotides are TGTGCCAGCAGTTTAAAGGGGGTGGATGAAAAACTGTTTTTT.

There are a few counts of this clonotype. The V call is TRBV24-1, the J call TRBJ2-1; D is unresolved. CDR1 is KGHDR and CDR2 is SFDVKD in the germline V gene. V was clipped by 7 bases and J by 9 bases, with 12 bases between them. The CDR3 contains 12 residues. CDR3 sequence: CATRTKTGEQFF. The DNA of the CDR3 is TGTGCCACCAGGACCAAGACGGGTGAGCAGTTCTTC.

In its sample, this clonotype was seen many times. CDR3 amino acids: CSAPVDTGELFF. The CDR3 DNA reads as TGCAGTGCACCCGTCGACACCGGGGAGCTGTTTTTT. The chain recombines TRBV20-1 with TRBJ2-2; no definite D call. Trimming removed 6 bases at V and 3 bases at J, with 8 bases between. The germline V gene encodes CDR1 DFQATT and CDR2 SNEGSKA (reference sequence). The CDR3 totals 12 residues.